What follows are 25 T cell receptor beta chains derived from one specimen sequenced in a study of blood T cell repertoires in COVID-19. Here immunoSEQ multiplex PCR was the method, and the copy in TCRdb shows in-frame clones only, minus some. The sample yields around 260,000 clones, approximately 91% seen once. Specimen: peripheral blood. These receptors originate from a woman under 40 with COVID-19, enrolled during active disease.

In DNA form, the CDR3 reads TGCAGCGCCAGCGGAGCCAGCTCTGAAGCTTTCTTT. This translates into CSASGASSEAFF. The V call is TRBV29-1, the J call TRBJ1-1; D call uncertain. V was clipped by 7 bases and J by 6 bases, with 15 bases between them. The CDR3 extends over 12 amino acids. CDR1 and CDR2 from the germline V gene are SQVTM and ANQGSEA.

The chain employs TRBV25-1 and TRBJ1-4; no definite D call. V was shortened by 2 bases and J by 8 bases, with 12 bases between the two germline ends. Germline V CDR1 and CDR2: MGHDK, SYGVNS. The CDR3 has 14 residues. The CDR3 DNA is TGTGCCAGCAGTGAAATGGGTAACGGGGAAAAACTGTTTTTT. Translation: CASSEMGNGEKLFF. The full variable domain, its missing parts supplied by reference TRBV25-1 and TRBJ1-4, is EADIYQTPRYLVIGTGKKITLECSQTMGHDKMYWYQQDPGMELHLIHYSYGVNSTEKGDLSSESTVSRIRTEHFPLTLESARPSHTSQYLCASSEMGNGEKLFFGSGTQLSVL.

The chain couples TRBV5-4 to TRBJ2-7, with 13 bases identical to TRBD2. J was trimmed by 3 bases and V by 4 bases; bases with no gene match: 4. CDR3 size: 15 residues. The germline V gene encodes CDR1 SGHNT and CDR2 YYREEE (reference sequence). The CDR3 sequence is CASSPGTSGNYEQYF. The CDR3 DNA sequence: TGTGCCAGCAGCCCGGGGACTAGCGGGAACTACGAGCAGTACTTC.

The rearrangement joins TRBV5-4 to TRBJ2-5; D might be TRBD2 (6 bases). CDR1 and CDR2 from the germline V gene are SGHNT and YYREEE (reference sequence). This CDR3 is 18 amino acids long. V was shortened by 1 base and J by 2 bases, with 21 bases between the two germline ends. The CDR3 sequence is CASSLWINLGTSQETQYF. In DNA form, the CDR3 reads TGTGCCAGCAGCTTGTGGATTAATTTAGGGACTTCACAAGAGACCCAGTACTTC.

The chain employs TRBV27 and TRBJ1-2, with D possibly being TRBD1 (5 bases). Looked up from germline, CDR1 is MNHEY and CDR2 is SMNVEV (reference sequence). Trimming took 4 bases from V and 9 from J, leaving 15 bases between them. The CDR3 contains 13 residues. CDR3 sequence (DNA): TGTGCCAGCAGTTATTCGGGCAGGGCGAGCTACACCTTC. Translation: CASSYSGRASYTF.

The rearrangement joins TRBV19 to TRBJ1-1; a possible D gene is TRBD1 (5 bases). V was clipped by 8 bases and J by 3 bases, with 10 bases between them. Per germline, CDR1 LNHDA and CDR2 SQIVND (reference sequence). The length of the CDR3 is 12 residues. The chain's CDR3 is CASGGGYTEAFF. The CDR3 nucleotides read TGTGCCAGTGGGGGAGGTTACACTGAAGCTTTCTTT.

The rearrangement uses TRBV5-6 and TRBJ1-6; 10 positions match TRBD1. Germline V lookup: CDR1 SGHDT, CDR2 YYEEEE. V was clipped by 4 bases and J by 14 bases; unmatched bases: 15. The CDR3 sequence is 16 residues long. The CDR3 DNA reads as TGTGCCAGCAGCCCGGCATGGGACAGGGGATCGGTAGCCCTCCACTTT. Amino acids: CASSPAWDRGSVALHF.

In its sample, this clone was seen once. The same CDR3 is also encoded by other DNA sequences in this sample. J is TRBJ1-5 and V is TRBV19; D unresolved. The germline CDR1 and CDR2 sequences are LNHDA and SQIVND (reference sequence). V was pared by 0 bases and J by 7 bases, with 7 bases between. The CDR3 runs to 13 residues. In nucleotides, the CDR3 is TGTGCCAGTAGTATAGATTTGGAGCAGCCCCAGCATTTT. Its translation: CASSIDLEQPQHF.

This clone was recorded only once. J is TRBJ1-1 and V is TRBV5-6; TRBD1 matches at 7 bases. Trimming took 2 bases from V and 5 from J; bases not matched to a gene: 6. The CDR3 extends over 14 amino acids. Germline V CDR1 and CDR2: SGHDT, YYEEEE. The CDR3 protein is CASSLVRGWTEAFF. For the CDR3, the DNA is TGTGCCAGCAGCTTAGTCAGGGGGTGGACTGAAGCTTTCTTT.

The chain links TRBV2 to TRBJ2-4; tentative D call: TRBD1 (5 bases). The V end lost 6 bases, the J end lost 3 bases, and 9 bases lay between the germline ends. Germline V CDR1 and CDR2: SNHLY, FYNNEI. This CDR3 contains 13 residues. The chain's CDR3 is CASRADSKNIQYF. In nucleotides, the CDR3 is TGTGCCAGCAGAGCCGACAGCAAAAACATTCAGTACTTC.

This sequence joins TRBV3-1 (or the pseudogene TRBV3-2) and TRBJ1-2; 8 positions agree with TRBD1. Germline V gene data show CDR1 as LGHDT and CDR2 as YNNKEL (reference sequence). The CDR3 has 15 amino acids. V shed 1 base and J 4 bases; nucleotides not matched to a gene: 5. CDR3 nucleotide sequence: TGTGCCAGCAGCCAAGGACAGGGGCGGATCTATGGCTACACCTTC. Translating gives CASSQGQGRIYGYTF.

The CDR3 loop is CATSSGTSNVNEQFF. The DNA for the CDR3 is TGTGCCACCAGTTCCGGGACTAGCAACGTCAATGAGCAGTTCTTC. The chain links TRBV24-1 to TRBJ2-1; 9 bases map to TRBD2. The CDR3 sequence is 15 residues long. The V and J ends lost 6 bases and 6 bases, in that order; junction bases with no gene match: 8. The germline V gene encodes CDR1 KGHDR and CDR2 SFDVKD.

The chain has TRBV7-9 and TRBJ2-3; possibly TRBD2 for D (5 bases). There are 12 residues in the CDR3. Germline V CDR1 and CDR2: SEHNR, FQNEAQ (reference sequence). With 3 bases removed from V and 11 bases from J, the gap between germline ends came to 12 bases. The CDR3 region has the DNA TGTGCCAGCAGCTTGGACTTCGACTTGCAGTATTTT. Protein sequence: CASSLDFDLQYF.

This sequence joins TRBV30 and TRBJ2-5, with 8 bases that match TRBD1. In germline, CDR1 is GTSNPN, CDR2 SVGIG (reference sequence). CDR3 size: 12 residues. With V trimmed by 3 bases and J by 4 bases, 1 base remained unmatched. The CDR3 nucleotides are TGTGCCTGGAGCAGGGGGCTAGAGACCCAGTACTTC. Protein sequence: CAWSRGLETQYF. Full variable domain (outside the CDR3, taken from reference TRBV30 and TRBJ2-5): SQTIHQWPATLVQPVGSPLSLECTVEGTSNPNLYWYRQAAGRGLQLLFYSVGIGQISSEVPQNLSASRPQDRQFILSSKKLLLSDSGFYLCAWSRGLETQYFGPGTRLLVL.

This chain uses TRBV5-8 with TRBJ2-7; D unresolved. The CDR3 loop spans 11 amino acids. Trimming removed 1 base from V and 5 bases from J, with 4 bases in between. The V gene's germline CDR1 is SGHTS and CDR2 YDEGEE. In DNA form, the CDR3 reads TGTGCCAGCAGCTTGTCCAACGAGCAGTACTTC. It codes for CASSLSNEQYF.

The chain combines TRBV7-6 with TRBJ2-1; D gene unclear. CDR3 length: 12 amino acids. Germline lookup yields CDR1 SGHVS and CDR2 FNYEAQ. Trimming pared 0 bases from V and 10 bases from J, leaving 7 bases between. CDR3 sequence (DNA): TGTGCCAGCAGCTTAGCGCGAAGCGAGCAGTTCTTC. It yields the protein CASSLARSEQFF.

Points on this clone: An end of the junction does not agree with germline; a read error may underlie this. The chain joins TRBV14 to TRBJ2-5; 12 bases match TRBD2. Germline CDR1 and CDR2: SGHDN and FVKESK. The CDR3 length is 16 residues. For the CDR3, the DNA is TGTGCCAGCAGCCAAGCTTCCTTACTAGCGGGAGGAGCCGAGAACTTC. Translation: CASSQASLLAGGAENF. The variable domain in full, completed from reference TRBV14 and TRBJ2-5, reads EAGVTQFPSHSVIEKGQTVTLRCDPISGHDNLYWYRRVMGKEIKFLLHFVKESKQDESGMPNNRFLAERTGGTYSTLKVQPAELEDSGVYFCASSQASLLAGGAENFGPGTRLLVL.

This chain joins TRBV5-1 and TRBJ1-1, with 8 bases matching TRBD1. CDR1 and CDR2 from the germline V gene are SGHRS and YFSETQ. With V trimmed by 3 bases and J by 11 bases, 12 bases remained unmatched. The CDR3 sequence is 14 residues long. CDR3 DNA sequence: TGCGCCAGCAGCTCCCTGGACAGGGAGGGGCATGCTTTCTTT. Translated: CASSSLDREGHAFF.

CDR3 DNA: TGTGCCAGCAGACCGGGAGGGAATTCACCCCTCCACTTT. It encodes CASRPGGNSPLHF. The gene calls are TRBV2 and TRBJ1-6; D is undetermined. CDR3 size: 13 residues. CDR1 and CDR2 from the germline V gene are SNHLY and FYNNEI. V lost 6 bases to trimming and J lost 7 bases, with 10 bases between them.

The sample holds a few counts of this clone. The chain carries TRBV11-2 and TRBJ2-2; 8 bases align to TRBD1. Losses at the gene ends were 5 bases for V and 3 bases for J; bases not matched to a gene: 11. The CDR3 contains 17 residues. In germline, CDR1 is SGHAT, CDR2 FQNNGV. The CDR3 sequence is CASSAPSGQGDTGELFF. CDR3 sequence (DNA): TGTGCCAGCAGCGCCCCGAGTGGACAGGGAGACACCGGGGAGCTGTTTTTT. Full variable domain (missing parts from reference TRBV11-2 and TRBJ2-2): EAGVAQSPRYKIIEKRQSVAFWCNPISGHATLYWYQQILGQGPKLLIQFQNNGVVDDSQLPKDRFSAERLKGVDSTLKIQPAKLEDSAVYLCASSAPSGQGDTGELFFGEGSRLTVL.

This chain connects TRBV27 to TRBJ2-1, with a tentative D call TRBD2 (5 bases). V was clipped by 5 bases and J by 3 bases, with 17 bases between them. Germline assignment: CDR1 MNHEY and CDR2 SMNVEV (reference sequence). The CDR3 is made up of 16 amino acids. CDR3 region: CASSPAGPPFYNEQFF. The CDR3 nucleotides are TGTGCCAGCAGTCCGGCGGGCCCCCCTTTCTACAATGAGCAGTTCTTC.

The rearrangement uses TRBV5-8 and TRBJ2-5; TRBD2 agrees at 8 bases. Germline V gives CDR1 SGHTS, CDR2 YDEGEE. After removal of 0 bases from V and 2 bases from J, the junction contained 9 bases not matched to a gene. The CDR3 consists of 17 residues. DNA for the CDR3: TGTGCCAGCAGCTTGGCCGGGAGGGGAGGAAGGCAAGAGACCCAGTACTTC. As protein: CASSLAGRGGRQETQYF.

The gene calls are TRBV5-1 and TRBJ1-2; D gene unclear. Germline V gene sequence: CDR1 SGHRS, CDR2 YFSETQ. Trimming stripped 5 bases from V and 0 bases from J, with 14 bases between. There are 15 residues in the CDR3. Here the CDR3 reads CASRSVRGSNYGYTF. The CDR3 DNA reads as TGCGCCAGCAGGTCGGTCAGAGGATCTAACTATGGCTACACCTTC.

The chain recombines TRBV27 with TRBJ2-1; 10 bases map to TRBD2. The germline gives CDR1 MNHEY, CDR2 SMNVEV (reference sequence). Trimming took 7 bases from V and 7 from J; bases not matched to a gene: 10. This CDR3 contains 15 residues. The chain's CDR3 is CASTTLAGARNEQFF. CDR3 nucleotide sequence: TGTGCCAGCACCACTCTAGCGGGAGCCAGGAATGAGCAGTTCTTC.

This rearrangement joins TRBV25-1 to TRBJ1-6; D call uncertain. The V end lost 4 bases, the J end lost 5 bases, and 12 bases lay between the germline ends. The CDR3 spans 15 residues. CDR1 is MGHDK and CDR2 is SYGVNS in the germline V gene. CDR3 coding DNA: TGTGCCAGCAGTGGACATCACTCGGATAATTCACCCCTCCACTTT. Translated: CASSGHHSDNSPLHF.